This is a list of T cell receptor beta chains from one sample in a study of PD-1 blockade in mismatch repair-deficient tumors. Profiled with immunoSEQ multiplex PCR; TCRdb holds only in-frame clones, not every one. The sample consists of 100,000 or so clones, roughly four fifths of them appearing once. The specimen was peripheral blood, collected around 8 months after starting pembrolizumab. The receptors stem from an adult with mismatch repair-deficient cancer. Both conserved end residues are part of each CDR3. D genes are given only for firm matches.

v_gene	d_gene	len	j_gene	CDR3nt	CDR3aa
TRBV10-2	TRBD1	13	TRBJ1-5	TGCGCCAGCAGCACGGACAGGGGACAGCCCCAGCATTTT	CASSTDRGQPQHF
TRBV19	-	15	TRBJ1-5	TGTGCCAGTAGTATAGGTAGGCAGGGCAATCAGCCCCAGCATTTT	CASSIGRQGNQPQHF
TRBV10-2	-	15	TRBJ1-1	TGCGCCACCAGAGGGAGGGGGTCGGGGTCCACTGAAGCTTTCTTT	CATRGRGSGSTEAFF
TRBV19	-	16	TRBJ1-5	TGTGCCAGTAGTAGGGTCGGGGTCCTTAGCAATCAGCCCCAGCATTTT	CASSRVGVLSNQPQHF
TRBV6-5	-	15	TRBJ1-2	TGTGCCAGCAGCCTATTCGGACAGCGTGTCTATGGCTACACCTTC	CASSLFGQRVYGYTF
TRBV12-5	-	15	TRBJ1-1	TGTGCTAGTGGTTTGGGGGTGGCGACGAACACTGAAGCTTTCTTT	CASGLGVATNTEAFF
TRBV4-1	-	13	TRBJ1-1	TGCGCCAGCAGCCGCGAAATCGACACTGAAGCTTTCTTT	CASSREIDTEAFF
TRBV4-1	TRBD2	19	TRBJ2-2	TGCGCCAGCAGCCAAGTCGCGCTAGCGGGAGGGCCGGGAACCGGGGAGCTGTTTTTT	CASSQVALAGGPGTGELFF
TRBV6-5	-	15	TRBJ1-5	TGTGCCAGCAGCGTAATACAGGGACTGGGGCAGCCCCAGCATTTT	CASSVIQGLGQPQHF
TRBV19	-	19	TRBJ1-2	TGTGCCAGTAGTATAGAGATCGGGGTTCAGGTCAGGAGCAACTATGGCTACACCTTC	CASSIEIGVQVRSNYGYTF